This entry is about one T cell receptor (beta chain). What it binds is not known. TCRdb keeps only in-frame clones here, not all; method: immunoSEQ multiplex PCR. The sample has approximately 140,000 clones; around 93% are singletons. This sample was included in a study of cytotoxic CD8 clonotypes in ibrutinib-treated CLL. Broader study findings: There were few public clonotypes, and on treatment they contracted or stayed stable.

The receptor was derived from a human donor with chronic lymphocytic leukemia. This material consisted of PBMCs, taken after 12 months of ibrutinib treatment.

CDR3 loop: CASSSGTGSGTGELFF. CDR3 sequence (DNA): TGTGCCAGCAGTTCCGGGACAGGGAGCGGAACCGGGGAGCTGTTTTTT. The genes are TRBV13 and TRBJ2-2; 9 positions agree with TRBD1. Germline CDR1 is PRHDT and CDR2 is FYEKMQ (reference sequence). The CDR3 runs 16 residues. The ends lost 6 bases at V and 5 bases at J; junction bases unmatched: 10. The variable domain in full, completed from reference TRBV13 and TRBJ2-2, reads AAGVIQSPRHLIKEKRETATLKCYPIPRHDTVYWYQQGPGQDPQFLISFYEKMQSDKGSIPDRFSAQQFSDYHSELNMSSLELGDSALYFCASSSGTGSGTGELFFGEGSRLTVL.